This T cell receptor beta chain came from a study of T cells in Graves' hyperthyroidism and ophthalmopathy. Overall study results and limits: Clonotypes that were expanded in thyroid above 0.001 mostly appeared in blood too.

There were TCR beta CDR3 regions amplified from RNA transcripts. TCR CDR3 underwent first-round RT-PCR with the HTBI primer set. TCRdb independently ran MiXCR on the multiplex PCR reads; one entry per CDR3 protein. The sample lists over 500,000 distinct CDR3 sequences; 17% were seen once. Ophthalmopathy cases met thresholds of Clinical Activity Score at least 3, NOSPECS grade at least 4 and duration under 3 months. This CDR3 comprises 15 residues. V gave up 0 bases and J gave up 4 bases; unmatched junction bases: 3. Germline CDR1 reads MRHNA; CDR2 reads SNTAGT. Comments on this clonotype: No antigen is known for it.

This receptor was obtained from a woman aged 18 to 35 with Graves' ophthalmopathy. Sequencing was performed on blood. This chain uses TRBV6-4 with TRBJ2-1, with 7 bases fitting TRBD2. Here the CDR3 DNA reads TGTGCCAGCAGTGACTCTAGTAGCGGGTACAATGAGCAGTTCTTC. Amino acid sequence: CASSDSSSGYNEQFF.